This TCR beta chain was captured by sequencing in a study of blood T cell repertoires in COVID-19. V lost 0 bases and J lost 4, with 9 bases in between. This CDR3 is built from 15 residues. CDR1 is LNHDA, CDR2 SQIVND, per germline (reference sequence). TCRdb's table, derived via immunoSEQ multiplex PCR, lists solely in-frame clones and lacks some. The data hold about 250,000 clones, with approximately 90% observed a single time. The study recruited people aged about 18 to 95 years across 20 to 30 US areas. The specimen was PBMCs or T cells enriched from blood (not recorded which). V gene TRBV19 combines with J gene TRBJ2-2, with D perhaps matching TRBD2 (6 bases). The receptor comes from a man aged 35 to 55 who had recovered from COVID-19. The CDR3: CASSIESSGTGELFF. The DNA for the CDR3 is TGTGCCAGTAGTATAGAGAGTAGCGGCACCGGGGAGCTGTTTTTT.